This entry describes one T cell receptor beta chain. Its antigen is not known. The sample belongs to a study of monozygotic twins with inflammatory bowel disease. General study findings and limits: TCRbeta inverse Simpson diversity was decreased in IBD patients versus healthy co-twins. Evidence did not back any single strong signal or clonotype linked to IBD. Concordant and discordant twins showed no difference in repertoire similarity, possibly from limited power.

Germline CDR1 is MNHEY and CDR2 is SMNVEV (reference sequence). The CDR3 extends over 16 amino acids. With the 5' RACE reads reprocessed, TCRdb shows one record per CDR3 protein and no DNA. The sample table sets out roughly 170,000 distinct CDR3 sequences. The chain uses TRBV27 and TRBJ2-1; the D call from TCRdb, TRBD2, cannot be confirmed without DNA. The sequence derives from a human donor with ulcerative colitis or Crohn's disease, or a healthy co-twin of an affected twin (not recorded which). The sample comprised blood. The CDR3: CASSPLPSGPLNEQFF.